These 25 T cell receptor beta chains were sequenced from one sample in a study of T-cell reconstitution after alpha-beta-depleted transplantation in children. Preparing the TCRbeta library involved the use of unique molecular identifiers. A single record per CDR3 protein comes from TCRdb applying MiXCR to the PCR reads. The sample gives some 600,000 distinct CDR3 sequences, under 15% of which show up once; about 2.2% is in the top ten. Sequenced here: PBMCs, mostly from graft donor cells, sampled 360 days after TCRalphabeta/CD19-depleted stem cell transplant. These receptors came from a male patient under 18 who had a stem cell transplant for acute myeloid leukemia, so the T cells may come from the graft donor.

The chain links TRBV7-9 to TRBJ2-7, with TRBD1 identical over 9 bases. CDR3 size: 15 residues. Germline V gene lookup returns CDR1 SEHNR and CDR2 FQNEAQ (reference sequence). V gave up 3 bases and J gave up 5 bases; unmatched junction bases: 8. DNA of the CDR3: TGTGCCAGCAGCTTGACCCGGGACAGGGCGCACGAGCAGTACTTC. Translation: CASSLTRDRAHEQYF.

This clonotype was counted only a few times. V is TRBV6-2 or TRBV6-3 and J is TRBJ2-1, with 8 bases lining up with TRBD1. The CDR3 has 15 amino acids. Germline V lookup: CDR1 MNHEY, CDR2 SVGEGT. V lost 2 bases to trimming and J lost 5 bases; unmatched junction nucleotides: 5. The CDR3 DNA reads TGTGCCAGCAGTTACCTTATACAGGGGGACAATGAGCAGTTCTTC. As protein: CASSYLIQGDNEQFF.

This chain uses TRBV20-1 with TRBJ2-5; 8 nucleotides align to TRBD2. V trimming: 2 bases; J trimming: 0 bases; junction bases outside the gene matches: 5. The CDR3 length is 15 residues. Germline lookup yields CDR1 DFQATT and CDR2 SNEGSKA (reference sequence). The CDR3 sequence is CSARKAGRDQETQYF. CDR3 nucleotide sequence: TGCAGTGCTAGAAAGGCCGGGAGGGACCAAGAGACCCAGTACTTC.

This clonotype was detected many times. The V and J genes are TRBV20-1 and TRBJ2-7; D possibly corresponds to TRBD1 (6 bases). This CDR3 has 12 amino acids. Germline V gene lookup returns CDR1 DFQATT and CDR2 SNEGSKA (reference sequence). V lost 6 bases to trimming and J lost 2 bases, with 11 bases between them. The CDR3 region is CSARQAAYEQYF. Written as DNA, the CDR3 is TGCAGTGCAAGACAGGCAGCCTACGAGCAGTACTTC.

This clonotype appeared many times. The CDR3 protein is CASSLAGQPGWSGEQFF. DNA for the CDR3: TGCGCCAGCAGCTTGGCCGGGCAGCCCGGGTGGAGTGGTGAGCAGTTCTTC. V and J are TRBV5-1 and TRBJ2-1; unclear D gene. Trimming stripped 0 bases from V and 9 bases from J, with 22 bases between. Germline CDR1 is SGHRS and CDR2 is YFSETQ. This CDR3 spans 17 amino acids.

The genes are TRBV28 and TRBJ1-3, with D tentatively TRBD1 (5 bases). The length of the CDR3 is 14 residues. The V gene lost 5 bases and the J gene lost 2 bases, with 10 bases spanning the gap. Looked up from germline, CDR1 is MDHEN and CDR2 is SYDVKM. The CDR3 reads CASSPGHPGNTIYF. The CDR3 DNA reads TGTGCCAGCAGTCCCGGACATCCTGGAAACACCATATATTTT. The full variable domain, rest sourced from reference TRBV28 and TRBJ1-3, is DVKVTQSSRYLVKRTGEKVFLECVQDMDHENMFWYRQDPGLGLRLIYFSYDVKMKEKGDIPEGYSVSREKKERFSLILESASTNQTSMYLCASSPGHPGNTIYFGEGSWLTVV.

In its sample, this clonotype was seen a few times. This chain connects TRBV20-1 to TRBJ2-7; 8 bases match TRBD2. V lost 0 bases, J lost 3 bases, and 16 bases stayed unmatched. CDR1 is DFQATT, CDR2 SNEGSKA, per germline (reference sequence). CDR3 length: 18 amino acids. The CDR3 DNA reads TGCAGTGCTAGAGATCTACGTACTAGCGGAGCTAGGGTCTACGAGCAGTACTTC. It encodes CSARDLRTSGARVYEQYF.

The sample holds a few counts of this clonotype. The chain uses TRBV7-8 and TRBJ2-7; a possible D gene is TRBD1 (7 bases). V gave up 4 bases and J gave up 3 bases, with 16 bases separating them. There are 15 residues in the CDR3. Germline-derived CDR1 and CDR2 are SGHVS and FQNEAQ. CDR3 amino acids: CASSSVEGQNYEQYF. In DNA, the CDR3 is TGTGCCAGCAGCTCCGTGGAGGGACAGAACTACGAGCAGTACTTC. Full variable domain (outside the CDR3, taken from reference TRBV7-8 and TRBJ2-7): GAGVSQSPRYKVAKRGQDVALRCDPISGHVSLFWYQQALGQGPEFLTYFQNEAQLDKSGLPSDRFFAERPEGSVSTLKIQRTQQEDSAVYLCASSSVEGQNYEQYFGPGTRLTVT.

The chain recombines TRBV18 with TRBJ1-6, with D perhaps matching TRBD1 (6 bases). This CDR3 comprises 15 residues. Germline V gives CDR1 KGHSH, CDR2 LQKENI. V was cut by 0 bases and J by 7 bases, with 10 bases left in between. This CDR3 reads CASSPPLRGNSPLHF. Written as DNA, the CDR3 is TGTGCCAGCTCACCACCACTCAGGGGCAATTCACCCCTCCACTTT. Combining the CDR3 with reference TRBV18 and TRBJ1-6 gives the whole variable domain NAGVMQNPRHLVRRRGQEARLRCSPMKGHSHVYWYRQLPEEGLKFMVYLQKENIIDESGMPKERFSAEFPKEGPSILRIQQVVRGDSAAYFCASSPPLRGNSPLHFGNGTRLTVT.

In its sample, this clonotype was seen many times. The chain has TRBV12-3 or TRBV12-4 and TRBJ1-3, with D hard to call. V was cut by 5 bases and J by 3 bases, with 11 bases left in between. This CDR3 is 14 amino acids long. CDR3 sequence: CASSRLEGGNTIYF. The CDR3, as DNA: TGTGCCAGCAGTAGGCTCGAGGGTGGAAACACCATATATTTT.

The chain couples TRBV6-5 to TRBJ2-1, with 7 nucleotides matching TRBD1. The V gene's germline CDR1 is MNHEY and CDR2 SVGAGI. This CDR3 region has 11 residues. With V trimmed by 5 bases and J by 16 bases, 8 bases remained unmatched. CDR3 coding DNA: TGTGCCAGCAGTCTCGGACAGGAGCGCTTCTTC. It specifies CASSLGQERFF.

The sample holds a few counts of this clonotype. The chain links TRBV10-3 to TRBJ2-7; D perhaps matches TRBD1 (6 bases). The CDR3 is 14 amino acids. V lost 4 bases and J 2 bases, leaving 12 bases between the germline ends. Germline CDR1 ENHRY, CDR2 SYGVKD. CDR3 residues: CAISVGAGPYEQYF. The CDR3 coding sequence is TGTGCCATCAGTGTGGGGGCAGGGCCCTACGAGCAGTACTTC.

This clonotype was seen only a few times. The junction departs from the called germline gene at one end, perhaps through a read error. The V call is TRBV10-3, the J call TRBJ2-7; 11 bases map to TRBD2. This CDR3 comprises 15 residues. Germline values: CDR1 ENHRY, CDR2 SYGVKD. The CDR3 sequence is CAIGLLAGETYEQHF. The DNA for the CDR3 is TGTGCCATCGGCTTACTAGCGGGAGAGACCTACGAGCAGCACTTC.

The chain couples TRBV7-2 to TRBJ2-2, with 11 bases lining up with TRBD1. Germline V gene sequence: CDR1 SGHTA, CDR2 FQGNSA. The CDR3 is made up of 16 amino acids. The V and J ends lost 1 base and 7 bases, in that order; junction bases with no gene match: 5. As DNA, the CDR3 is TGTGCCAGCAGCTTAGGTGGACAGGGGGCGGGCGGGGAGCTGTTTTTT. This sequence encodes CASSLGGQGAGGELFF.

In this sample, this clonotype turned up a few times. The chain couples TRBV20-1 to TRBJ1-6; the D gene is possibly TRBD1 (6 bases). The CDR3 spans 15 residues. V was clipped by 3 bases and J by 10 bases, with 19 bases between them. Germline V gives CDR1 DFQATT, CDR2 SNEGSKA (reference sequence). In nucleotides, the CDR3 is TGCAGTGCTAGCCTGGACAGAGAAAAGAGGTCACCCCTCCACTTT. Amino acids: CSASLDREKRSPLHF.

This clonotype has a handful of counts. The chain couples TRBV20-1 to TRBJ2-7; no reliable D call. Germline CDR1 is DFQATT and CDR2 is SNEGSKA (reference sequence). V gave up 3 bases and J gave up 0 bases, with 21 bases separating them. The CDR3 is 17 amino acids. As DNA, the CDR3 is TGCAGTGCTAGCCCTCCTCCAAACGGGTGGCGCTCCTACGAGCAGTACTTC. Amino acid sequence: CSASPPPNGWRSYEQYF.

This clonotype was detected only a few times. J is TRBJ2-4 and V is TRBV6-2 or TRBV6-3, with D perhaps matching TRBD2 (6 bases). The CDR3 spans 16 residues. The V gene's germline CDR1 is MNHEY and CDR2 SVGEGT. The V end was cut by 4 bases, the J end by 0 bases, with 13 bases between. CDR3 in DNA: TGTGCCAGCAGTTTAGGAGGGAGAATAGCCAAAAACATTCAGTACTTC. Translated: CASSLGGRIAKNIQYF.

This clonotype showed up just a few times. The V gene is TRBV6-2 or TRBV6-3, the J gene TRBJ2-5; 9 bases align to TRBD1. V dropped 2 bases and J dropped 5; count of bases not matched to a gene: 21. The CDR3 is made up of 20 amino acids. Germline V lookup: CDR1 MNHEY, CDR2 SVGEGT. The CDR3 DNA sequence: TGTGCCAGCAGTTACGTCCTCCGGGACAGGGTTGGGTGGCAAACGGAGACCCAGTACTTC. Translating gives CASSYVLRDRVGWQTETQYF.

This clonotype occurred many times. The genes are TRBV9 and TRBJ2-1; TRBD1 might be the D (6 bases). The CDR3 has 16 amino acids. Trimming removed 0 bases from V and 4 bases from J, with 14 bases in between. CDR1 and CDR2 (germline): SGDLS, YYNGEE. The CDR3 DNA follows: TGTGCCAGCAGCGTAGTACAGGGAGTGGGTTACAATGAGCAGTTCTTC. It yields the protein CASSVVQGVGYNEQFF. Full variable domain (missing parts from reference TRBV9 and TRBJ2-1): DSGVTQTPKHLITATGQRVTLRCSPRSGDLSVYWYQQSLDQGLQFLIQYYNGEERAKGNILERFSAQQFPDLHSELNLSSLELGDSALYFCASSVVQGVGYNEQFFGPGTRLTVL.

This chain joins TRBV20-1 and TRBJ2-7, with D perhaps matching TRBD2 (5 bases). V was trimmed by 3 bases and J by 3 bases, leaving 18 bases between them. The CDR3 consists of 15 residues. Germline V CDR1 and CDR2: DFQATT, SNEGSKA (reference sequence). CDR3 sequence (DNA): TGCAGTGCTAGTAACCCCGAGGGAGTTAGCTACGAGCAGTACTTC. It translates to CSASNPEGVSYEQYF.

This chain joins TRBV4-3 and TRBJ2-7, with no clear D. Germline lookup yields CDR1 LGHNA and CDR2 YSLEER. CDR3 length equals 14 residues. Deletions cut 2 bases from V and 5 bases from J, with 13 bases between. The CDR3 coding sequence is TGCGCCAGCAGCCAATTTTATCCTGGCGACGAGCAGTACTTC. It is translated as CASSQFYPGDEQYF.

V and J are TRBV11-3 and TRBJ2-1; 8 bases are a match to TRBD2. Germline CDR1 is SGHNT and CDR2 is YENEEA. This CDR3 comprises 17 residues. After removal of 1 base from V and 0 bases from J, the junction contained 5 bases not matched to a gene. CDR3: CASSLVLLAVSYNEQFF. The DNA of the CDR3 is TGTGCCAGCAGCTTAGTCCTACTAGCGGTCTCCTACAATGAGCAGTTCTTC.

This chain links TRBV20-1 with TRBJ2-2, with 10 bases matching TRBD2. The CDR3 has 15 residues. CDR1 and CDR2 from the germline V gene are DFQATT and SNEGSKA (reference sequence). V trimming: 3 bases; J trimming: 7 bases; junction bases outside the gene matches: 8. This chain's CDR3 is CSARVLAGAVGELFF. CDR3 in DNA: TGCAGTGCTAGGGTGCTAGCGGGAGCGGTCGGGGAGCTGTTTTTT.

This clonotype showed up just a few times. The CDR3 DNA is TGCAGCGCTTGGGGGACAGGGGGCTACACCGGGGAGCTGTTTTTT. Translated: CSAWGTGGYTGELFF. The gene calls are TRBV29-1 and TRBJ2-2, with 12 bases lining up with TRBD1. Germline CDR1 SQVTM, CDR2 ANQGSEA. The CDR3 is 15 amino acids. V lost 7 bases, J lost 3 bases, and 6 bases stayed unmatched.

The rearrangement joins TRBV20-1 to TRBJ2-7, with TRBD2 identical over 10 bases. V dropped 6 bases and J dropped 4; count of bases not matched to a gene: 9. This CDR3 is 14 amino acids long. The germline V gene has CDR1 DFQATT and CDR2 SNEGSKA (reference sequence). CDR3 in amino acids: CSAEIAGGTYEQYF. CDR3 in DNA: TGCAGTGCCGAGATAGCGGGAGGCACGTACGAGCAGTACTTC.